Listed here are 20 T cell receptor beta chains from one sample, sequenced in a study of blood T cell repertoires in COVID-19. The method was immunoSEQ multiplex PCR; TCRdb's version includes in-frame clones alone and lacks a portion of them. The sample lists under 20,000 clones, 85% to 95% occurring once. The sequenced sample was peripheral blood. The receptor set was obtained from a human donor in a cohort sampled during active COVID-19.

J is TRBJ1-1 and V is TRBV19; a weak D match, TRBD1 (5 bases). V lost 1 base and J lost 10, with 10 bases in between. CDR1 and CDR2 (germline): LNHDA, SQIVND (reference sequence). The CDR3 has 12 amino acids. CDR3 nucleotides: TGTGCCAGTAGTATAGGGGAGGGGATAGCTTTCTTT. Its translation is CASSIGEGIAFF.

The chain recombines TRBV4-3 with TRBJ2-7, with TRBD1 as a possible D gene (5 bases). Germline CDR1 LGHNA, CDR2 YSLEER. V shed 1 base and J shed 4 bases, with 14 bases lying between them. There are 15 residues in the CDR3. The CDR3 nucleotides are TGCGCCAGCAGCCAAGGTAGGGGCTACCAATACGAGCAGTACTTC. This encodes CASSQGRGYQYEQYF.

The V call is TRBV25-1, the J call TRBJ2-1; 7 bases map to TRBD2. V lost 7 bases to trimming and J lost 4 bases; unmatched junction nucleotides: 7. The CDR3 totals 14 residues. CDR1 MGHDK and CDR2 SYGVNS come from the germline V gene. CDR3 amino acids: CASNGLGIYNEQFF. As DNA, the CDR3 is TGTGCCAGCAACGGACTAGGTATTTACAATGAGCAGTTCTTC.

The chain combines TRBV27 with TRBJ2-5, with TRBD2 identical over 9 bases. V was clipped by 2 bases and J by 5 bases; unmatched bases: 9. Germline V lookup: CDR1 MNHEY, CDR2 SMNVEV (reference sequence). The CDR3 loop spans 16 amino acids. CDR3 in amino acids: CASSLVGGRAGETQYF. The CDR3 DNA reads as TGTGCCAGCAGTTTAGTCGGCGGGAGGGCCGGGGAGACCCAGTACTTC.

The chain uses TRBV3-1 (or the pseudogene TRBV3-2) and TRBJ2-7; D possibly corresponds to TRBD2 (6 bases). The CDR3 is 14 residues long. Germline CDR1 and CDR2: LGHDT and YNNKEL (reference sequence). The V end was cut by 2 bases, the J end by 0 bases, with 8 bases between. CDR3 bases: TGTGCCAGCAGCCAACGCGGGGTCTCCTACGAGCAGTACTTC. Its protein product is CASSQRGVSYEQYF.

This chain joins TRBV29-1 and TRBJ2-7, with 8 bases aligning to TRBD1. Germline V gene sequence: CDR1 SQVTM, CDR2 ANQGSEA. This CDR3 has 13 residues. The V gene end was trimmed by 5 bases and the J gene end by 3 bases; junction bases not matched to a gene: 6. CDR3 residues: CSVTGQESYEQYF. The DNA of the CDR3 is TGCAGCGTTACGGGACAGGAAAGCTACGAGCAGTACTTC.

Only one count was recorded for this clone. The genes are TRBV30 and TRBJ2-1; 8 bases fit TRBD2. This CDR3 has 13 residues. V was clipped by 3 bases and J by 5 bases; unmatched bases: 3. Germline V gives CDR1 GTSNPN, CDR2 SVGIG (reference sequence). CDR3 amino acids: CAWSGGANNEQFF. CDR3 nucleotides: TGTGCCTGGAGCGGGGGGGCCAACAATGAGCAGTTCTTC.

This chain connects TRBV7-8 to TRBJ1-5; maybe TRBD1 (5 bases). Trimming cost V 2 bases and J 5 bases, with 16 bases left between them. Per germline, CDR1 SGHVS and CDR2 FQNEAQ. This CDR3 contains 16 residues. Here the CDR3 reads CASSLRGSWEDQPQHF. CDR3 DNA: TGTGCCAGCAGCTTAAGGGGCAGTTGGGAAGATCAGCCCCAGCATTTT. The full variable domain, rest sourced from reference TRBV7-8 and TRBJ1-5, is GAGVSQSPRYKVAKRGQDVALRCDPISGHVSLFWYQQALGQGPEFLTYFQNEAQLDKSGLPSDRFFAERPEGSVSTLKIQRTQQEDSAVYLCASSLRGSWEDQPQHFGDGTRLSIL.

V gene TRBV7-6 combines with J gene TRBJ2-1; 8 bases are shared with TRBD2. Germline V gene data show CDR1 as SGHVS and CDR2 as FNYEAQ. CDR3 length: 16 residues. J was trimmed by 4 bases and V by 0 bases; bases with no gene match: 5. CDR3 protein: CASSLAGREVYNEQFF. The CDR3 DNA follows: TGTGCCAGCAGCTTAGCTGGGCGGGAGGTATACAATGAGCAGTTCTTC.

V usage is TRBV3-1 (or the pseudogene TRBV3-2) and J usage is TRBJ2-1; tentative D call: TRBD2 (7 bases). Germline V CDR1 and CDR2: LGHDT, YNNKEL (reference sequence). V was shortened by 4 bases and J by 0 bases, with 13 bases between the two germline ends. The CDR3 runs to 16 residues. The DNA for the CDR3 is TGTGCCAGCAGCCCTGGCGGGGGCCACTCCTACAATGAGCAGTTCTTC. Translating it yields CASSPGGGHSYNEQFF.

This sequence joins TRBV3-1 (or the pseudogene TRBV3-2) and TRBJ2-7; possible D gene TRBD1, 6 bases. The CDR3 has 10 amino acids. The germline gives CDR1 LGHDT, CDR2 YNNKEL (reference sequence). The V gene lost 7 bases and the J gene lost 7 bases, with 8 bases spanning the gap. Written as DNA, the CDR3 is TGTGCCAGCAATACAGGGGAGCAGTACTTC. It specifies CASNTGEQYF.

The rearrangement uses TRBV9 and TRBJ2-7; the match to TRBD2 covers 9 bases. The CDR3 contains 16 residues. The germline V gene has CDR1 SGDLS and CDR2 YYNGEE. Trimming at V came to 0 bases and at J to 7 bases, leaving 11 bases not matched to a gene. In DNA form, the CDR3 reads TGTGCCAGCAGCGTAGTAGGCCTAGCGGGGTCTGGAGAGCAGTACTTC. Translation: CASSVVGLAGSGEQYF.

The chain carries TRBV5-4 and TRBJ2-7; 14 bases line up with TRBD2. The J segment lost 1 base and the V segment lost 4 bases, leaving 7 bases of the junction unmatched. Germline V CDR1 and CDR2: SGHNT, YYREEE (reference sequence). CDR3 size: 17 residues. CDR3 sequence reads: CASSPGTSGRRSYEQYF. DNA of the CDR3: TGTGCCAGCAGCCCCGGGACTAGCGGGAGAAGGTCCTACGAGCAGTACTTC.

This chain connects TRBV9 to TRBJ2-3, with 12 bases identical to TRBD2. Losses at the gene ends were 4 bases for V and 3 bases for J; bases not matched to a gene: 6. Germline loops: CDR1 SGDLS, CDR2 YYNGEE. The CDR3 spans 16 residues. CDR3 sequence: CASSIRLAGATDTQYF. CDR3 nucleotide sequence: TGTGCCAGCAGCATCCGACTAGCGGGAGCAACAGATACGCAGTATTTT.

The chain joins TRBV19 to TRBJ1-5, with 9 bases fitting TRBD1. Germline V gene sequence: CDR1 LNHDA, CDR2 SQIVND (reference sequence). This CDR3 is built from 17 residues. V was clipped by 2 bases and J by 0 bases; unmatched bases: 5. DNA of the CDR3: TGTGCCAGTAGTATAACAGGGGGCCACTATAGCAATCAGCCCCAGCATTTT. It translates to CASSITGGHYSNQPQHF.

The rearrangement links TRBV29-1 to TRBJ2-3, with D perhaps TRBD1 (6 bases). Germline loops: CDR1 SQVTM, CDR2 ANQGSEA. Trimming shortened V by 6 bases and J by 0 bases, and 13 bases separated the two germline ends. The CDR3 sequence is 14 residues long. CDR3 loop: CSVRGTPSTDTQYF. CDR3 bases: TGCAGCGTCCGAGGGACACCAAGCACAGATACGCAGTATTTT.

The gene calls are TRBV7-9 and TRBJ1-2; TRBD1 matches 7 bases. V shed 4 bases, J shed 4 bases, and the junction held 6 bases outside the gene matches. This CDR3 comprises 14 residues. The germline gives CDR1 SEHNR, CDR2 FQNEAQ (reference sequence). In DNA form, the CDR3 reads TGTGCCAGCAGCTACCAGACAGGGATCTATGGCTACACCTTC. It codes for CASSYQTGIYGYTF.

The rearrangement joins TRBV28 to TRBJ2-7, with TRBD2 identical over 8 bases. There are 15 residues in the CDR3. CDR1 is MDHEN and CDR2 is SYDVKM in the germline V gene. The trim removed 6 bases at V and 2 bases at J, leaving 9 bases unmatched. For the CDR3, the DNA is TGTGCCAGCAGACCCTCGGGGGGGAGCACCTACGAGCAGTACTTC. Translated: CASRPSGGSTYEQYF. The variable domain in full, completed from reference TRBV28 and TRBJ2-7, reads DVKVTQSSRYLVKRTGEKVFLECVQDMDHENMFWYRQDPGLGLRLIYFSYDVKMKEKGDIPEGYSVSREKKERFSLILESASTNQTSMYLCASRPSGGSTYEQYFGPGTRLTVT.

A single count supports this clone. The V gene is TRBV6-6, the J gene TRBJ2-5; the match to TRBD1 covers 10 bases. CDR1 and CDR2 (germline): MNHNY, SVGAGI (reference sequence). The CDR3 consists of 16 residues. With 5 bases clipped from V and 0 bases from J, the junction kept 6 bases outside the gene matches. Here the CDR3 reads CASSLWGQGHQETQYF. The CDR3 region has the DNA TGTGCCAGCAGTCTTTGGGGACAGGGGCACCAAGAGACCCAGTACTTC.

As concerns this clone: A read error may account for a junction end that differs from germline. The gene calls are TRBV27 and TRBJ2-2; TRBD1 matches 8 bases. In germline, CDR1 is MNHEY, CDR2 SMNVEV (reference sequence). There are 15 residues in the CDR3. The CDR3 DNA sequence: TGTGCCAGCAGCCCGTGGACAGGGAACGCCGGGGAGCTGTTTTTT. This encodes CASSPWTGNAGELFF.